This T cell receptor (beta chain) was recovered during a study of T-cell memory formation after mild COVID-19. TCRdb called the 5' RACE reads again in MiXCR, with one record for every CDR3 protein. Found here are about 240,000 distinct CDR3 sequences, roughly 10% of them singletons; the top ten hold approximately 20%. The CDR3 extends over 14 amino acids. V was cut by 8 bases and J by 2 bases, with 17 bases left in between. Germline values: CDR1 DFQATT, CDR2 SNEGSKA (reference sequence). This clonotype has a count of ten or more. Sequences were obtained from PBMCs or a T cell subset sorted from them (not recorded which). This receptor was taken from a man in his late teens or twenties who had mild COVID-19 (a few samples of this study predate the infection). Cell type and time point are not known. The V gene is TRBV20-1, the J gene TRBJ2-3; D is possibly TRBD1 or TRBD2 (5 bases each). The CDR3 nucleotides are TGCAGTACCCAACCGGGACCATACACAGATACGCAGTATTTT. Translating it yields CSTQPGPYTDTQYF.